This entry lists 6 T cell receptor beta chains sequenced from one sample in a study of T cell responses to AZD1222 COVID-19 vaccine. TCRdb's copy holds only in-frame clones and misses some; the assay was immunoSEQ multiplex PCR. Here the sample spans about 82,000 clones, roughly 90% being singletons. This sample comprised peripheral blood, obtained 28 days after the second AZD1222 dose. These receptors were taken from an adult who received the AZD1222 COVID-19 vaccine.

The rearrangement joins TRBV5-1 to TRBJ1-4; D unresolved. Germline V gene data show CDR1 as SGHRS and CDR2 as YFSETQ. V lost 2 bases to trimming and J lost 0 bases, with 5 bases between them. The CDR3 totals 14 residues. The CDR3 bases are TGCGCCAGCAGCTTAGATTCAACTAATGAAAAACTGTTTTTT. The encoded protein is CASSLDSTNEKLFF.

The chain uses TRBV19 and TRBJ1-6; 10 nucleotides align to TRBD1. Germline CDR1 is LNHDA and CDR2 is SQIVND (reference sequence). The CDR3 totals 16 residues. V lost 3 bases and J lost 8; bases outside the gene matches: 7. CDR3 DNA sequence: TGTGCCAGTAGTATCCGGACAGGGGGTGCATATTCACCCCTCCACTTT. Translating gives CASSIRTGGAYSPLHF.

The chain employs TRBV30 and TRBJ1-4; 8 bases agree with TRBD1. The CDR3 consists of 14 residues. After removal of 3 bases from V and 7 bases from J, the junction contained 7 bases not matched to a gene. Germline V gives CDR1 GTSNPN, CDR2 SVGIG (reference sequence). The CDR3 region has the DNA TGTGCCTGGAGGCTATTTGGACAGGGTGAAAAACTGTTTTTT. This gives the protein CAWRLFGQGEKLFF. Filled out from reference TRBV30 and TRBJ1-4, the complete variable domain reads SQTIHQWPATLVQPVGSPLSLECTVEGTSNPNLYWYRQAAGRGLQLLFYSVGIGQISSEVPQNLSASRPQDRQFILSSKKLLLSDSGFYLCAWRLFGQGEKLFFGSGTQLSVL.

CDR3 bases: TGTGCCAGCAGTCAGACCTTTAGGGGTTCTGGAAACACCATATATTTT. This codes for CASSQTFRGSGNTIYF. This chain joins TRBV27 and TRBJ1-3; possible D gene TRBD1, 5 bases. This CDR3 contains 16 residues. Looked up from germline, CDR1 is MNHEY and CDR2 is SMNVEV (reference sequence). Deletions cut 5 bases from V and 1 base from J, with 15 bases between.

V usage is TRBV25-1 and J usage is TRBJ1-2; tentative D call: TRBD1 (6 bases). The CDR3 sequence is 12 residues long. V was cut by 8 bases and J by 12 bases, with 19 bases left in between. In germline, CDR1 is MGHDK, CDR2 SYGVNS. For the CDR3, the DNA is TGTGCCAGCGTAAGACAGGTCTGGGGGAACACCTTC. Protein: CASVRQVWGNTF.

The chain employs TRBV9 and TRBJ1-2, with D possibly being TRBD1 (6 bases). CDR1 and CDR2 from the germline V gene are SGDLS and YYNGEE. V was clipped by 4 bases and J by 3 bases, with 19 bases between them. The CDR3 extends over 16 amino acids. DNA for the CDR3: TGTGCCAGCAGCCACGAAGGGGGATTGTTGGACTATGGCTACACCTTC. It is translated as CASSHEGGLLDYGYTF.